This T cell receptor beta chain is drawn from a study of cytomegalovirus exposure and HLA in healthy donors. General study findings and limits: Using the classifier, cytomegalovirus status was reportedly diagnosed with high specificity and sensitivity. There were around 160 TCR beta chains listed as cytomegalovirus-associated.

PCR primers comprised 60 Vbeta and 13 Jbeta primers. Profiling relied on immunoSEQ multiplex PCR, and the TCRdb table lists in-frame clones only, not all of them. Of around 95,000 clones listed, around 76% are singletons. This CDR3 contains 16 residues. Germline assignment: CDR1 MGHRA and CDR2 YSYEKL. J gave up 4 bases and V 4 bases, and 11 bases lay outside the gene matches. Points on this clone: Its antigen is unidentified.

Sequencing was carried out using PBMCs. This chain links TRBV4-1 with TRBJ1-2, with TRBD1 identical over 8 bases. This receptor was identified in a man aged 30 to 45 in good health and CMV-seropositive. The CDR3 nucleotides are TGCGCCAGCAGCCTCAACACAGGGGGACCCTCCTATGGCTACACCTTC. As protein: CASSLNTGGPSYGYTF.